Described below is a single T cell receptor beta chain sequence and its context. The data belong to a study of blood T cell repertoires in COVID-19. About the research overall: Researchers got acute and convalescent COVID-19 samples from the United States, Italy and Spain. In each case, the material was cDNA or gDNA derived from T cells, B-cell-depleted T cells, or PBMCs.

The germline V gene encodes CDR1 SQVTM and CDR2 ANQGSEA. CDR3 length: 12 residues. The V end was cut by 3 bases, the J end by 5 bases, with 10 bases between. Original analysis: The authors estimated nucleated cell counts from reference gene primer amplification. The repertoire was sequenced with immunoSEQ multiplex PCR; TCRdb's copy has only in-frame clones and lacks some. V and J calls and clone size are those listed in that table; D and trimming were worked out from the DNA. The sample lists about 170,000 clones; 80% to 90% were seen once. The sample taken for sequencing was peripheral blood. The sequence derives from a woman aged 70-85 years who had recovered from COVID-19. The rearrangement links TRBV29-1 to TRBJ1-2; D perhaps matches TRBD1 (5 bases). The DNA of the CDR3 is TGCAGCGTTGACCTCCCAGGGTATGGCTACACCTTC. This translates into CSVDLPGYGYTF. The variable domain in full, completed from reference TRBV29-1 and TRBJ1-2, reads SAVISQKPSRDICQRGTSLTIQCQVDSQVTMMFWYRQQPGQSLTLIATANQGSEATYESGFVIDKFPISRPNLTFSTLTVSNMSPEDSSIYLCSVDLPGYGYTFGSGTRLTVV.